A single sample gave rise to the 17 T cell receptor beta chains below, sequenced in a study of blood T cell repertoires in COVID-19. Clones were sequenced by immunoSEQ multiplex PCR, and TCRdb holds only the in-frame ones, with some missing. There are about 57,000 clones in the sample; less than 80% occur only once, and approximately 3.8% lies in the top ten. The source material was peripheral blood. The origin of the receptors is a man aged 60-69 years with acute or convalescent COVID-19.

This sequence joins TRBV3-1 (or the pseudogene TRBV3-2) and TRBJ1-2; tentative D call: TRBD1 (6 bases). The CDR3 runs to 17 residues. V lost 0 bases to trimming and J lost 1 base, with 15 bases between them. Germline V CDR1 and CDR2: LGHDT, YNNKEL (reference sequence). This CDR3 reads CASSQEGWTVYNYGYTF. The CDR3 DNA sequence: TGTGCCAGCAGCCAAGAGGGGTGGACAGTCTATAACTATGGCTACACCTTC.

This rearrangement joins TRBV6-5 to TRBJ1-3, with D possibly matching TRBD1 (6 bases). CDR1 and CDR2 from the germline V gene are MNHEY and SVGAGI. The CDR3 is 16 amino acids. V was shortened by 0 bases and J by 4 bases, with 13 bases between the two germline ends. The DNA of the CDR3 is TGTGCCAGCAGTTACTCGATTGGGGGGGCAGGAAACACCATATATTTT. Encoded protein: CASSYSIGGAGNTIYF.

The CDR3 DNA sequence: TGTGCCATCAGTGATTTTAGCGGGAGAGTTACCGGGGAGCTGTTTTTT. Its translation: CAISDFSGRVTGELFF. V is TRBV10-3 and J is TRBJ2-2; the match to TRBD2 covers 9 bases. The CDR3 extends over 16 amino acids. V lost 3 bases, J lost 5 bases, and 7 bases stayed unmatched. CDR1 is ENHRY and CDR2 is SYGVKD in the germline V gene.

The chain combines TRBV9 with TRBJ2-1, with 7 bases lining up with TRBD1. With V trimmed by 4 bases and J by 5 bases, 12 bases remained unmatched. CDR1 is SGDLS and CDR2 is YYNGEE in the germline V gene. The CDR3 totals 16 residues. CDR3 sequence: CASSPSRDRTDNEQFF. The CDR3 region has the DNA TGTGCCAGCAGCCCGTCCCGGGACAGAACCGACAATGAGCAGTTCTTC.

The V and J genes are TRBV7-9 and TRBJ1-2; D is perhaps TRBD1 (5 bases). Germline CDR1 is SEHNR and CDR2 is FQNEAQ (reference sequence). V gave up 1 base and J gave up 8 bases, with 11 bases separating them. The CDR3 extends over 13 amino acids. In nucleotides, the CDR3 is TGTGCCAGCAGCTTAGAAGACAGTATGGGCTACACCTTC. Translation gives CASSLEDSMGYTF.

The chain couples TRBV12-3 or TRBV12-4 to TRBJ2-3; the D is unclear. CDR3 length: 12 residues. Deletions cut 3 bases from V and 2 bases from J, with 3 bases between. The CDR3 nucleotides read TGTGCCAGCAGTTTCTTCACAGATACGCAGTATTTT. Its translation is CASSFFTDTQYF.

The gene calls are TRBV29-1 and TRBJ2-7; 7 nucleotides match TRBD1. Germline CDR1 and CDR2: SQVTM and ANQGSEA. J gave up 4 bases and V 0 bases, and 9 bases lay outside the gene matches. The CDR3 totals 15 residues. The CDR3 loop is CSVEDNRQGSYEQYF. Written as DNA, the CDR3 is TGCAGCGTTGAAGATAACAGACAGGGATCGTACGAGCAGTACTTC.

The genes are TRBV6-1 and TRBJ2-3; 10 bases are shared with TRBD1. With V trimmed by 4 bases and J by 4 bases, 11 bases remained unmatched. In germline, CDR1 is MNHNS, CDR2 SASEGT. This CDR3 is 17 amino acids long. CDR3 sequence: CASSAYRQGARADTQYF. CDR3 nucleotides: TGTGCCAGCAGTGCCTATAGACAGGGGGCGAGGGCAGATACGCAGTATTTT.

The V and J genes are TRBV2 and TRBJ2-2, with D maybe TRBD2 (5 bases). Trimming left V 6 bases short and J 1 base short, with 9 bases between. This CDR3 contains 14 residues. Germline CDR1 reads SNHLY; CDR2 reads FYNNEI. This CDR3 reads CASREAGNTGELFF. The CDR3 DNA reads as TGTGCCAGCAGGGAGGCCGGGAACACCGGGGAGCTGTTTTTT.

The rearrangement joins TRBV12-3 or TRBV12-4 to TRBJ2-1; TRBD2 might be the D (6 bases). CDR3 size: 12 residues. The ends were cut back, 6 bases at V and 9 bases at J, with 12 bases in the middle. CDR3 in DNA: TGTGCCAGCAGACCCGGGGGTCTTGAGCAGTTCTTC. This gives the protein CASRPGGLEQFF.

The rearrangement joins TRBV6-2 or TRBV6-3 to TRBJ2-3; 11 nucleotides align to TRBD2. J was trimmed by 5 bases and V by 6 bases; bases with no gene match: 4. This CDR3 comprises 14 residues. Germline loops: CDR1 MNHEY, CDR2 SVGEGT. The chain's CDR3 is CASSPGLAGDTQYF. CDR3 bases: TGTGCCAGCAGCCCCGGACTAGCGGGAGATACGCAGTATTTT.

The rearrangement uses TRBV21-1 and TRBJ1-1; TRBD1 is the table's D call and was not checked against the DNA. TRBV21-1 is labeled a pseudogene. The CDR3 has 17 residues. CDR3 amino acids: CASSPPGGTGMNTEAFF. In DNA form, the CDR3 reads TGTGCCAGCAGCCCGCCCGGCGGGACAGGGATGAACACTGAAGCTTTCTTT.

The chain employs TRBV11-2 and TRBJ2-7; possibly TRBD2 for D (5 bases). Deletions cut 5 bases from V and 3 bases from J, with 26 bases between. The CDR3 sequence is 18 residues long. Germline CDR1 and CDR2: SGHAT and FQNNGV. As DNA, the CDR3 is TGTGCCAGCAGCCCTGTCCGGACCGCTCACCGAGGGAGCTACGAGCAGTACTTC. Its translation: CASSPVRTAHRGSYEQYF.

The chain employs TRBV7-9 and TRBJ1-4, with a weak D call TRBD1 (5 bases). The CDR3 has 18 residues. V dropped 0 bases and J dropped 2 bases, with 16 bases sitting between them. Germline CDR1 reads SEHNR; CDR2 reads FQNEAQ (reference sequence). CDR3 sequence reads: CASSLAGTWGMTNEKLFF. The CDR3 DNA reads TGTGCCAGCAGCTTAGCCGGGACTTGGGGGATGACTAATGAAAAACTGTTTTTT.

The rearrangement joins TRBV15 to TRBJ2-7; maybe TRBD2 (5 bases). CDR3 length equals 13 residues. The V gene's germline CDR1 is LNHNV and CDR2 YYDKDF (reference sequence). Trimming took off 0 bases at V and 5 bases at J, with 8 bases between the two ends. As DNA, the CDR3 is TGTGCCACCAGCAGAGATTTGAGGGACGAGCAGTACTTC. Protein: CATSRDLRDEQYF.

The chain links TRBV6-5 to TRBJ2-5; possibly TRBD2 for D (6 bases). The V end lost 6 bases, the J end lost 2 bases, and 16 bases lay between the germline ends. This CDR3 is 15 amino acids long. Germline V gene data show CDR1 as MNHEY and CDR2 as SVGAGI. Here the CDR3 reads CASRETRDFQETQYF. The CDR3 DNA reads as TGTGCCAGCAGGGAGACACGGGACTTTCAAGAGACCCAGTACTTC.

The chain is built from TRBV5-4 and TRBJ1-3; 7 bases line up with TRBD1. The CDR3 is 15 amino acids. Germline V gene data show CDR1 as SGHNT and CDR2 as YYREEE (reference sequence). The junction had 8 bases not matched to a gene; V was cut back by 4 bases and J by 4 bases. As DNA, the CDR3 is TGTGCCAGCAGCGCGGGACAGCAGGGAGGAAACACCATATATTTT. Encoded protein: CASSAGQQGGNTIYF.